The clone carrying this T cell receptor beta chain appeared many times. The data are from a study of early T cells in non-severe SARS-CoV-2 infection. MiXCR, applied by TCRdb to the 5' RACE reads, yields one record per CDR3 protein. The table lists 50,000 to 65,000 distinct CDR3 sequences, around 13% of them singletons. Germline V gene sequence: CDR1 KGHDR, CDR2 SFDVKD. The germline V and J ends were trimmed by 4 bases and 5 bases, with 8 bases remaining between them. This CDR3 has 13 amino acids. The sample was whole blood. The sequence came from an adult who was a healthcare worker with PCR-confirmed SARS-CoV-2 infection or an uninfected control (not recorded which). The chain joins TRBV24-1 to TRBJ1-5; possibly TRBD1 for D (5 bases). DNA of the CDR3: TGTGCCACCAGTGAAGGAGGGGATCAGCCCCAGCATTTT. Residues: CATSEGGDQPQHF.